This T cell receptor beta chain was identified in a study of cytomegalovirus exposure and HLA in healthy donors. Whole-study results and caveats: In the roughly 130 validation repertoires, a later analysis found that first-cohort TCR clusters tended to co-occur. Confirmation was obtained in vitro that three CMV-associated chains are specific for CMV antigens. Overall, around 160 TCR beta chains were annotated as cytomegalovirus-associated.

CDR3 length: 18 amino acids. The study drew the donors from its approximately 120-subject validation cohort, separate from the roughly 670-subject first cohort. Generated by immunoSEQ multiplex PCR, the TCRdb table keeps only in-frame clones and is missing some. Of some 120,000 clones listed, around 90% are singletons. As regards this clone: Its antigen is not known.

Sequencing input: PBMCs. The chain is built from TRBV21-1 and TRBJ2-7; TRBD2 was called by the table and not checked on the DNA. TRBV21-1 is flagged as a pseudogene. The receptor was derived from a woman younger than 30 in good health and CMV-seronegative. In nucleotides, the CDR3 is TGTGCCAGCAGGCCGGGGGGACTAGCGGGAGTCAGCTCCTACGAGCAGTACTTC. Protein product: CASRPGGLAGVSSYEQYF.